A single sample gave rise to the 30 T cell receptor beta chains below, sequenced in a study of cytomegalovirus exposure and HLA in healthy donors (TCRdb year 2017). Library construction relied on the immunoSEQ multiplex PCR assay. The multiplex PCR relied on a mix of 60 forward primers for TCR Vbeta segments and 13 reverse primers for TCR Jbeta segments. The clones in this table, taken by TCRdb from immuneACCESS, are in-frame only. Not every clone is retained; where verified, under half of the shortfall comes from an unresolved V gene, and the cause of the rest is unknown. This sample comprises roughly 98,000 clones, roughly 79% of them detected only once. The top ten hold roughly an eighth of the sample. Specimen: PBMCs. The receptors originated from a woman in her seventies in good health and CMV-seropositive.

The chain recombines TRBV10-2 with TRBJ2-3, with 8 bases fitting TRBD2. Unmatched junction bases numbered 13, after V lost 4 bases and J lost 4 bases. The length of the CDR3 is 17 residues. The germline gives CDR1 WSHSY, CDR2 SAAADI. CDR3 in amino acids: CASSGAREGGFADTQYF. The CDR3 DNA reads TGCGCCAGCAGTGGGGCCCGGGAGGGTGGGTTCGCAGATACGCAGTATTTT.

The chain employs TRBV19 and TRBJ1-1; 9 bases fit TRBD1. Trimming at V came to 2 bases and at J to 10 bases, leaving 8 bases not matched to a gene. CDR3 length: 14 amino acids. Germline CDR1 reads LNHDA; CDR2 reads SQIVND (reference sequence). The CDR3 region is CASSIKPGQGSAFF. The CDR3 DNA is TGTGCCAGTAGTATAAAACCAGGACAGGGGTCAGCTTTCTTT. Combining the CDR3 with reference TRBV19 and TRBJ1-1 gives the whole variable domain DGGITQSPKYLFRKEGQNVTLSCEQNLNHDAMYWYRQDPGQGLRLIYYSQIVNDFQKGDIAEGYSVSREKKESFPLTVTSAQKNPTAFYLCASSIKPGQGSAFFGQGTRLTVV.

The V call is TRBV28, the J call TRBJ1-2, with D tentatively TRBD1 (6 bases). V was clipped by 8 bases and J by 4 bases, with 14 bases between them. CDR1 and CDR2 (germline): MDHEN, SYDVKM. The CDR3 is 13 residues long. DNA of the CDR3: TGTGCCAGCGCCGAGACAGGCGTCTATGGCTACACCTTC. It is translated as CASAETGVYGYTF.

The chain recombines TRBV30 with TRBJ1-5; 8 bases align to TRBD1. The V gene end was trimmed by 2 bases and the J gene end by 7 bases; junction bases not matched to a gene: 13. This CDR3 is built from 16 residues. Germline V gene lookup returns CDR1 GTSNPN and CDR2 SVGIG (reference sequence). The CDR3 bases are TGTGCCTGGAGTCAAGGGGGGGCAGGGGGCGAGCAGCCCCAGCATTTT. Translating it yields CAWSQGGAGGEQPQHF.

This clone was counted a few times. The rearrangement joins TRBV27 to TRBJ2-7; TRBD1 matches 7 bases. V lost 3 bases to trimming and J lost 1 base; unmatched junction nucleotides: 9. Germline-derived CDR1 and CDR2 are MNHEY and SMNVEV (reference sequence). The CDR3 has 16 amino acids. The CDR3, as DNA: TGTGCCAGCAGTTTTATCACGACAGGGCTATCCTACGAGCAGTACTTC. Translated: CASSFITTGLSYEQYF.

This chain links TRBV28 with TRBJ2-5; possible D gene TRBD1, 5 bases. The CDR3 loop spans 11 amino acids. Per germline, CDR1 MDHEN and CDR2 SYDVKM. Trimming left V 6 bases short and J 4 bases short, with 6 bases between. CDR3 loop: CASRRGETQYF. The CDR3 DNA follows: TGTGCCAGCAGAAGGGGAGAGACCCAGTACTTC.

V is TRBV5-1 and J is TRBJ1-2, with no clear D. CDR3 length equals 16 residues. CDR1 SGHRS and CDR2 YFSETQ come from the germline V gene. Trimming removed 4 bases from V and 0 bases from J, with 16 bases in between. CDR3 loop: CASSQELSEANYGYTF. The CDR3 DNA reads TGCGCCAGCAGCCAAGAACTTTCGGAGGCTAACTATGGCTACACCTTC. Together with reference TRBV5-1 and TRBJ1-2, the CDR3 gives the full variable domain: KAGVTQTPRYLIKTRGQQVTLSCSPISGHRSVSWYQQTPGQGLQFLFEYFSETQRNKGNFPGRFSGRQFSNSRSEMNVSTLELGDSALYLCASSQELSEANYGYTFGSGTRLTVV.

This clone has more than one count but fewer than ten. The rearrangement joins TRBV15 to TRBJ2-7; D is possibly TRBD1 (5 bases). CDR3 size: 12 residues. Germline values: CDR1 LNHNV, CDR2 YYDKDF (reference sequence). V was trimmed by 1 base and J by 6 bases, leaving 7 bases between them. The CDR3, as DNA: TGTGCCACCAGCAGAGCCAGGGCCGAGCAGTACTTC. Encoded protein: CATSRARAEQYF.

A few counts support this clone. The CDR3 protein is CASSLVGLAGYNEQFF. Here the CDR3 DNA reads TGTGCCAGCAGCTTAGTCGGTCTAGCGGGTTACAATGAGCAGTTCTTC. This chain links TRBV7-9 with TRBJ2-1, with TRBD2 matching over 8 bases. The CDR3 is made up of 16 amino acids. J gave up 4 bases and V 1 base, and 6 bases lay outside the gene matches. Germline CDR1 reads SEHNR; CDR2 reads FQNEAQ (reference sequence).

This clone was counted between two and nine times. The rearrangement uses TRBV28 and TRBJ1-6; D ambiguous. The CDR3 covers 16 residues. V lost 4 bases and J 10 bases, leaving 20 bases between the germline ends. Looked up from germline, CDR1 is MDHEN and CDR2 is SYDVKM. The CDR3 reads CASSSPFWTWESPLHF. In nucleotides, the CDR3 is TGTGCCAGCAGTTCCCCCTTCTGGACGTGGGAGTCACCCCTCCACTTT.

This clone showed up just a few times. The genes are TRBV18 and TRBJ1-5; 11 bases are a match to TRBD1. Per the germline V gene, CDR1 is KGHSH and CDR2 is LQKENI. This CDR3 contains 16 residues. V shed 4 bases and J 6 bases; nucleotides not matched to a gene: 8. The DNA for the CDR3 is TGTGCCAGCTCACGCGGGACAGGGGGTTCTGGTCAGCCCCAGCATTTT. This sequence encodes CASSRGTGGSGQPQHF. Drawing the rest from reference TRBV18 and TRBJ1-5, the complete variable domain is NAGVMQNPRHLVRRRGQEARLRCSPMKGHSHVYWYRQLPEEGLKFMVYLQKENIIDESGMPKERFSAEFPKEGPSILRIQQVVRGDSAAYFCASSRGTGGSGQPQHFGDGTRLSIL.

The V and J genes are TRBV28 and TRBJ1-2, with D unclear. CDR1 is MDHEN and CDR2 is SYDVKM in the germline V gene. The CDR3 covers 11 residues. The ends were cut back, 6 bases at V and 4 bases at J, with 6 bases in the middle. CDR3 bases: TGTGCCAGCAGCCGAGCCTATGGCTACACCTTC. Its translation is CASSRAYGYTF.

This chain uses TRBV28 with TRBJ1-1, with no clear D. This CDR3 spans 15 amino acids. Germline-derived CDR1 and CDR2 are MDHEN and SYDVKM. V was trimmed by 7 bases and J by 1 base, leaving 16 bases between them. CDR3 sequence: CASIVGGQSNTEAFF. The CDR3 bases are TGTGCCAGCATTGTCGGCGGGCAGTCGAACACTGAAGCTTTCTTT.

The V and J genes are TRBV4-1 and TRBJ1-1, with 7 bases lining up with TRBD1. V shed 1 base, J shed 2 bases, and the junction held 16 bases outside the gene matches. The germline CDR1 and CDR2 sequences are MGHRA and YSYEKL. The CDR3 runs to 19 residues. CDR3 DNA sequence: TGCGCCAGCAGCCAAGGTTTGACAGGGTTTAGGTTGGGAAACACTGAAGCTTTCTTT. It translates to CASSQGLTGFRLGNTEAFF.

The rearrangement joins TRBV5-4 to TRBJ2-2; 10 bases agree with TRBD2. CDR1 SGHNT and CDR2 YYREEE come from the germline V gene (reference sequence). Germline trimming cut 4 bases from V and 5 bases from J; bases unmatched to any gene: 20. This CDR3 is built from 20 residues. CDR3 coding DNA: TGTGCCAGCAGCATCGGACCAGCGGGGGGGCTGAGGCGAGGAACCGGGGAGCTGTTTTTT. This translates into CASSIGPAGGLRRGTGELFF.

This sequence joins TRBV28 and TRBJ2-1, with 7 bases lining up with TRBD2. Losses at the gene ends were 5 bases for V and 6 bases for J; bases not matched to a gene: 13. Germline V gives CDR1 MDHEN, CDR2 SYDVKM. The CDR3 is 16 amino acids. This chain's CDR3 is CASSPAGGRALNEQFF. The CDR3 nucleotides are TGTGCCAGCAGTCCCGCCGGGGGGAGGGCCCTCAATGAGCAGTTCTTC.

This clone has just a few counts. This sequence joins TRBV15 and TRBJ2-5; TRBD2 aligns across 8 bases. The germline V gene encodes CDR1 LNHNV and CDR2 YYDKDF (reference sequence). Trimming took 0 bases from V and 6 from J; bases not matched to a gene: 6. The CDR3 is 15 amino acids. CDR3 amino acids: CATSRDGSGSQTQYF. Written as DNA, the CDR3 is TGTGCCACCAGCAGAGATGGCAGCGGGAGTCAGACCCAGTACTTC.

The genes are TRBV6-5 and TRBJ1-5, with a tentative D call TRBD1 (5 bases). The CDR3 extends over 13 amino acids. Germline V gene data show CDR1 as MNHEY and CDR2 as SVGAGI. Trimming took off 0 bases at V and 8 bases at J, with 8 bases between the two ends. The CDR3 coding sequence is TGTGCCAGCAGTTACTCCCCGGGGGAGCCCCAGCATTTT. It translates to CASSYSPGEPQHF.

This chain uses TRBV12-5 with TRBJ2-7, with D possibly matching TRBD1 (6 bases). CDR3 size: 14 residues. Germline-derived CDR1 and CDR2 are LGHNT and FRNRAP. V gave up 4 bases and J gave up 2 bases, with 12 bases separating them. CDR3: CASGWMQGTYEQYF. CDR3 sequence (DNA): TGTGCTAGTGGTTGGATGCAGGGGACCTACGAGCAGTACTTC.

This chain joins TRBV29-1 and TRBJ2-3; 9 bases match TRBD2. V lost 2 bases and J lost 7; bases outside the gene matches: 4. Germline CDR1 reads SQVTM; CDR2 reads ANQGSEA. CDR3 size: 13 residues. The CDR3 spells CSVELAGMYTQYF. The CDR3 bases are TGCAGCGTTGAACTAGCGGGAATGTATACGCAGTATTTT.

This chain joins TRBV15 and TRBJ2-7, with D maybe TRBD1 (5 bases). CDR3 size: 14 residues. Between the trimmed V and J ends, which lost 0 bases and 0 bases, there was a span of 6 bases. CDR1 and CDR2 from the germline V gene are LNHNV and YYDKDF (reference sequence). In nucleotides, the CDR3 is TGTGCCACCAGCAGAGACAGGGTCTCCTACGAGCAGTACTTC. Its protein product is CATSRDRVSYEQYF.

The chain links TRBV19 to TRBJ1-1; D call uncertain. The V gene lost 2 bases and the J gene lost 1 base, with 5 bases spanning the gap. There are 13 residues in the CDR3. Per the germline V gene, CDR1 is LNHDA and CDR2 is SQIVND (reference sequence). The DNA of the CDR3 is TGTGCCAGTAGTATAATGGCGAACACTGAAGCTTTCTTT. This translates into CASSIMANTEAFF.

The chain links TRBV7-9 to TRBJ2-2; the match to TRBD1 covers 10 bases. The CDR3 contains 15 residues. CDR1 is SEHNR, CDR2 FQNEAQ, per germline (reference sequence). J was trimmed by 4 bases and V by 4 bases; bases with no gene match: 3. The CDR3 sequence is CASSSDRGITGELFF. CDR3 DNA: TGTGCCAGCAGCTCGGACAGGGGGATCACCGGGGAGCTGTTTTTT.

This clone was seen once. The gene calls are TRBV6-5 and TRBJ2-7; possible D gene TRBD1, 5 bases. Trimming took off 10 bases at V and 5 bases at J, with 15 bases between the two ends. From germline, CDR1 is MNHEY and CDR2 SVGAGI. This CDR3 has 12 amino acids. Here the CDR3 DNA reads TGTGCCACCCAGGGATTTGGCAACGAGCAGTACTTC. Translation gives CATQGFGNEQYF.

This clone was recorded a few times. V is TRBV7-9 and J is TRBJ2-5; 9 bases are a match to TRBD1. The CDR3 contains 16 residues. CDR1 is SEHNR, CDR2 FQNEAQ, per germline (reference sequence). V lost 5 bases to trimming and J lost 3 bases; unmatched junction nucleotides: 10. CDR3 sequence: CASSPNYGTGKETQYF. DNA of the CDR3: TGTGCCAGCAGCCCTAATTACGGGACAGGGAAAGAGACCCAGTACTTC.

This chain uses TRBV7-3 with TRBJ2-2; a weak D match, TRBD1 (5 bases). The germline CDR1 and CDR2 sequences are SGHTA and FQGTGA. The CDR3 runs to 15 residues. The V end lost 1 base, the J end lost 1 base, and 7 bases lay between the germline ends. CDR3 residues: CASSLNQGNTGELFF. The DNA for the CDR3 is TGTGCCAGCAGCTTAAACCAGGGGAACACCGGGGAGCTGTTTTTT.

This sequence joins TRBV4-1 and TRBJ1-1, with 7 bases aligning to TRBD1. J gave up 5 bases and V 4 bases, and 4 bases lay outside the gene matches. Germline lookup yields CDR1 MGHRA and CDR2 YSYEKL. The CDR3 length is 13 residues. The CDR3 is CASSPPTGTEAFF. For the CDR3, the DNA is TGCGCCAGCAGCCCACCGACAGGGACTGAAGCTTTCTTT.

The rearrangement links TRBV9 to TRBJ1-4, with a possible D match to TRBD1 (5 bases). The germline CDR1 and CDR2 sequences are SGDLS and YYNGEE. The CDR3 is made up of 14 amino acids. V shed 4 bases and J shed 7 bases, with 14 bases lying between them. The CDR3 DNA sequence: TGTGCCAGCAGCCCCCCAGGGCCTGGTGAAAAACTGTTTTTT. It encodes CASSPPGPGEKLFF.

The genes are TRBV6-1 and TRBJ2-3; 10 nucleotides agree with TRBD1. With V trimmed by 2 bases and J by 3 bases, 5 bases remained unmatched. The V gene's germline CDR1 is MNHNS and CDR2 SASEGT. The CDR3 length is 16 residues. CDR3 sequence reads: CASSELPGQGTDTQYF. CDR3 DNA sequence: TGTGCCAGCAGTGAACTACCGGGACAGGGGACAGATACGCAGTATTTT.

This clone was detected only once. The chain uses TRBV10-1 and TRBJ2-2, with 7 bases aligning to TRBD1. CDR3 length: 16 residues. Trimming cost V 1 base and J 2 bases; bases outside gene matches: 4. Germline CDR1 WNHNN, CDR2 SYGVQD (reference sequence). The CDR3 nucleotides are TGCGCCAGCAGTGAGTTGATAGGGGGCAACACCGGGGAGCTGTTTTTT. This translates into CASSELIGGNTGELFF.